These T cell receptor beta chains were read from a single sample in a study of blood T cells in healthy people across ages. One entry per CDR3 protein results from TCRdb running MiXCR on the 5' RACE reads. The sample lists approximately 730,000 distinct CDR3 sequences, roughly 41% occurring once. The sequencing sample was made of blood. The receptors shown here come from a woman aged 55-70 years in good health. Both conserved end residues are part of each CDR3. D genes are given only for firm matches. Clone size is stated in some rows and not others, as once, few, many or a class when expanded.

v_call	j_call	d_call	clone_size	cdr3_nt	cdr3_aa
TRBV27	TRBJ2-1	.	few	TGTGCCAGCCGGGGGTTGCCGTCGTCCTACAATGAGCAGTTCTTC	CASRGLPSSYNEQFF
TRBV20-1	TRBJ2-7	.	few	TGCAGTGCTCAGACCGGGGCAATTACCTACGAGCAGTACTTC	CSAQTGAITYEQYF
TRBV7-2	TRBJ2-7	TRBD2	many	TGTGCCAGCAGCTTAGCTATTAGCGGGAACTCCTACGAGCAGTACTTC	CASSLAISGNSYEQYF
TRBV20-1	TRBJ1-2	.	.	TGCAGTGCTAGAGCCTCTGGACAGAATCTCGACTATGGCTACACCTTC	CSARASGQNLDYGYTF
TRBV18	TRBJ2-3	TRBD2	.	TGTGCCAGCTCACCACCGACGACTAGCGGAACAGATACGCAGTATTTT	CASSPPTTSGTDTQYF
TRBV4-1	TRBJ2-4	.	.	TGCGCCAGCAGCCAAGAAAAATGGACGGAGGCTGTAGCCAAAAACATTCAGTACTTC	CASSQEKWTEAVAKNIQYF
TRBV4-2	TRBJ2-5	.	few	TGTGCCAGCAGCCAAGATGGCGTAATCCAAGAGACCCAGTACTTC	CASSQDGVIQETQYF
TRBV20-1	TRBJ2-5	TRBD1	.	TGCAGTGCTAGCCCCCAGGGGGCTCAGGAGACCCAGTACTTC	CSASPQGAQETQYF
TRBV20-1	TRBJ2-7	TRBD1	many	TGCAGTGCTAGAGTTGGAACAGGGGGTTACGAGCAGTACTTC	CSARVGTGGYEQYF
TRBV27	TRBJ2-5	.	once	TGTGCCAGCTCCAAACAGACAGGTCCCGCGGAGACCCAGTACTTC	CASSKQTGPAETQYF
TRBV5-1	TRBJ1-1	TRBD1	once	TGCGCCAGCAGCTTGAGGACAGGAGGCGACACTGAAGCTTTCTTT	CASSLRTGGDTEAFF
TRBV6-5	TRBJ2-3	.	once	TGTGCCAGCAGTGACTCGGACGGAGATACGCAGTATTTT	CASSDSDGDTQYF
TRBV20-1	TRBJ2-3	TRBD2	.	TGCAGTGCCCTACTAGCGGGGGAGGTTTATACGCAGTATTTT	CSALLAGEVYTQYF
TRBV6-1	TRBJ1-2	TRBD1	.	TGTGCCATCACTTCGGGACAGGGGGCTAACTATGGCTACACCTTC	CAITSGQGANYGYTF
TRBV20-1	TRBJ1-1	.	.	TGCAGTGCAAGAGGCGGGGGGGACACTGAAGCTTTCTTT	CSARGGGDTEAFF
TRBV6-2/TRBV6-3	TRBJ1-2	.	.	TGTGCCAGCAGTTCCCCGGGGCTTCCTGGCTACACCTTC	CASSSPGLPGYTF
TRBV11-3	TRBJ2-1	TRBD2	.	TGTGCCAGCAGCCCGCGGACTAGCGAGGGCAATGAGCAGTTCTTC	CASSPRTSEGNEQFF
TRBV20-1	TRBJ2-3	.	.	TGCAGTGCTCTTCGAGCAAATACGCAGTATTTT	CSALRANTQYF
TRBV4-1	TRBJ2-7	TRBD1	.	TGCGCCAGCAGGGACAGGGACTCCTACGAGCAGTACTTC	CASRDRDSYEQYF
TRBV9	TRBJ2-1	TRBD2	few	TGTGCCAGCAGCGTAGTAGATAGCGGGGGGGCTGGTGAGCAGTTCTTC	CASSVVDSGGAGEQFF
TRBV6-1	TRBJ1-5	.	.	TGTGCCAGCAGTGAATTTGGGGATCAGCCCCAGCATTTT	CASSEFGDQPQHF
TRBV24-1	TRBJ1-2	TRBD1	.	TGTGCCACCAGTGATGACAGGGGACGTGGCTACACCTTC	CATSDDRGRGYTF
TRBV2	TRBJ1-4	.	.	TGTGCCAGCAGCCCTTCGACAAGGGAAAAACTGTTTTTT	CASSPSTREKLFF
TRBV20-1	TRBJ2-4	.	.	TGCAGTGCTAGCGGGTCCGCAGAGACCCGGTACTTC	CSASGSAETRYF
TRBV20-1	TRBJ2-1	TRBD2	.	TGCAAACCTCAGAGACTAGCGGGTACCTCCTACAATGAGCAGTTCTTC	CKPQRLAGTSYNEQFF
TRBV6-2/TRBV6-3	TRBJ2-7	TRBD1	once	TGTGCCAGCAGTGACCGGGGACAGGCGGAGCAGTACTTC	CASSDRGQAEQYF
TRBV3-1	TRBJ2-1	.	.	TGTGCCAGCAGCCCCTCTGGGGGAGGTTTCAATGAGCAGTTCTTC	CASSPSGGGFNEQFF
TRBV3-1	TRBJ2-1	.	many	TGTGCCAGCAGCCAGAGTCATTTGGGGAGCAATGAGCAGTTCTTC	CASSQSHLGSNEQFF
TRBV10-3	TRBJ2-1	.	.	TGTGCCATCAGTGAGTCGACAGTCTTTCTGGATGAGCAGTTCTTC	CAISESTVFLDEQFF
TRBV27	TRBJ2-1	TRBD2	few	TGTGCCAGCAGTTCCACTCCTAGCGGTCAGTACAATGAGCAGTTCTTC	CASSSTPSGQYNEQFF
TRBV20-1	TRBJ2-1	TRBD2	few	TGCAGTGCTAGAAATCAGCGGGAGTGGAATGAGCAGTTCTTC	CSARNQREWNEQFF
TRBV6-5	TRBJ2-4	.	few	TGTGCCAGCAGAAAGGGCAGGGACGACATTCAGTACTTC	CASRKGRDDIQYF
TRBV7-9	TRBJ2-4	.	many	TGTGCCAGCAGCGGGACTTCCCTAGCCAAAAACATTCAGTACTTC	CASSGTSLAKNIQYF